The present TCR beta chain was sequenced within a study of regulatory T cells in long-lasting Graves disease. Time point denoted: newly diagnosed GD, antithyroid drugs for less than 3 months. RNA isolated from PBMCs was used to make the TCR library. Arm-PCR with iRepertoire HTBI primers amplified the CDR3 regions for these TCR beta libraries. MiXCR, run by TCRdb on the multiplex PCR reads, gives a single entry per CDR3 protein. The sample includes around 360,000 distinct CDR3 sequences, 15% to 20% seen only once; the top ten take roughly a fifth. Only a few counts were recorded for this clonotype. Its target is not known. Study results and caveats: Persistent cases of Graves' showed reduced TCR diversity relative to newly diagnosed patients.

The sample was also reused in another study, on T cells in Graves' hyperthyroidism and ophthalmopathy. That report adds: With the HTBI primer set, the TCR CDR3 went through a first round of RT-PCR. Stable hyperthyroidism was separated from ophthalmopathy by a model based on 13 V-J features.

The receptor was isolated from a woman aged 18-35 years with Graves disease. The sequences come from peripheral blood mononuclear cells (PBMCs), collected at new diagnosis, from a patient treated with antithyroid drugs.

This CDR3 is CASSQGGEETQYF. The CDR3 nucleotides read TGTGCCAGCAGCCAAGGCGGAGAAGAGACCCAGTACTTC. V gene TRBV3-1 combines with J gene TRBJ2-5; no firm D call. The CDR3 totals 13 residues. The germline V gene has CDR1 LGHDT and CDR2 YNNKEL (reference sequence). Trimming took off 1 base at V and 3 bases at J, with 6 bases between the two ends.